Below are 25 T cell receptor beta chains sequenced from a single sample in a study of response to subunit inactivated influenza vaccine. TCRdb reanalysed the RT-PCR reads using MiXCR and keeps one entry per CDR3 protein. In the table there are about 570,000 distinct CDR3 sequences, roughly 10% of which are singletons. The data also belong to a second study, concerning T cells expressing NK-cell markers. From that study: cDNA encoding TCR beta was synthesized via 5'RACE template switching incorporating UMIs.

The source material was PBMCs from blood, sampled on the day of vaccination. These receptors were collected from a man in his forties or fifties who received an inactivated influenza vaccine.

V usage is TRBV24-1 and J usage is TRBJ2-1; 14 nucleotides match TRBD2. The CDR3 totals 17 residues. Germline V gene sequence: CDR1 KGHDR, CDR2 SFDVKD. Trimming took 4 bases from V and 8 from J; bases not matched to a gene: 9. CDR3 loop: CATSDRPTSGRGYEQFF. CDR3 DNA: TGTGCCACCAGTGACCGACCGACTAGCGGGAGGGGGTATGAGCAGTTCTTC.

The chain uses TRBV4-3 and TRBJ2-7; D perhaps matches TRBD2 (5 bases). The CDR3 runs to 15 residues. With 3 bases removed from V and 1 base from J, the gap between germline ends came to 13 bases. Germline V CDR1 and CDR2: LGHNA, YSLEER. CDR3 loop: CASSQRVEGSYEQYF. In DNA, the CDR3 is TGCGCCAGCAGCCAGAGGGTAGAGGGTTCCTACGAGCAGTACTTC.

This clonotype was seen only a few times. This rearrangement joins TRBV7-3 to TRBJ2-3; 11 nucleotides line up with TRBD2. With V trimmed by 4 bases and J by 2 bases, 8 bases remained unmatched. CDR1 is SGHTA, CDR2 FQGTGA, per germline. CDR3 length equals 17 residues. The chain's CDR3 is CASSSLPGLADTDTQYF. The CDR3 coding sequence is TGTGCCAGCAGCTCATTACCGGGACTAGCGGACACAGATACGCAGTATTTT.

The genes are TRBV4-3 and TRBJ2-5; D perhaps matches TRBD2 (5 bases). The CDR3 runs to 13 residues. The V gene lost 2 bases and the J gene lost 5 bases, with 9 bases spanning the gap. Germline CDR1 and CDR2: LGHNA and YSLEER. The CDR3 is CASSQNQRETQYF. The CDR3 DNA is TGCGCCAGCAGCCAAAACCAGCGGGAGACCCAGTACTTC.

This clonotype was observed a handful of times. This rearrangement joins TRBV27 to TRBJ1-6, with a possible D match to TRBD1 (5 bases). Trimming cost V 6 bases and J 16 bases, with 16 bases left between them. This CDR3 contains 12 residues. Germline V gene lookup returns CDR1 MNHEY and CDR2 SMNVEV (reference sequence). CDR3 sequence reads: CASRPSGGVLHF. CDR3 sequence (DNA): TGTGCCAGCAGGCCTTCCGGGGGGGTTCTCCACTTT.

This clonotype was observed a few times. CDR3 sequence reads: CASNPRADTGELFF. Written as DNA, the CDR3 is TGCGCCAGCAATCCCAGAGCGGACACCGGGGAGCTGTTTTTT. The chain couples TRBV5-1 to TRBJ2-2; D is perhaps TRBD2 (5 bases). Germline values: CDR1 SGHRS, CDR2 YFSETQ. This CDR3 comprises 14 residues. V was shortened by 6 bases and J by 3 bases, with 12 bases between the two germline ends.

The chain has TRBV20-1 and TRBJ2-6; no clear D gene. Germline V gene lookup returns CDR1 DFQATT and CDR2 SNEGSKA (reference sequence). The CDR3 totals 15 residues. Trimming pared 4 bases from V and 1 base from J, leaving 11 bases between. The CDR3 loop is CSATLPASGANVLTF. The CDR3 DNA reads TGCAGTGCTACTTTGCCCGCGTCTGGGGCCAACGTCCTGACTTTC.

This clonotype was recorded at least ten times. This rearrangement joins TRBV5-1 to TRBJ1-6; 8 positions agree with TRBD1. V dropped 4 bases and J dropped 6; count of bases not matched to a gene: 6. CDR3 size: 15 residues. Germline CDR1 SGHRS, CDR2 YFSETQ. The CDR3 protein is CASSTQGGFNSPLHF. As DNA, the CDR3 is TGCGCCAGCAGCACACAGGGGGGATTTAATTCACCCCTCCACTTT.

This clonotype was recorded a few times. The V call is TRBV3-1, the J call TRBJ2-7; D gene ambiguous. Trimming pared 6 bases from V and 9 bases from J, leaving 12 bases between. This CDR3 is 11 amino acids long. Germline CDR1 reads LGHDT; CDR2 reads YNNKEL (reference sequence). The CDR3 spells CASSQESGQYF. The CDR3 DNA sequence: TGTGCCAGCAGTCAGGAATCAGGGCAGTACTTC.

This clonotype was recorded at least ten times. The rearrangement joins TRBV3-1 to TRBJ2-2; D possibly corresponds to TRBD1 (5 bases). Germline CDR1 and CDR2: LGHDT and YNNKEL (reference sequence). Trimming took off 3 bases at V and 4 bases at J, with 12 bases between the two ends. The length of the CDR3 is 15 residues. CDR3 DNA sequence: TGTGCCAGCAGCCACCGGATACAGGTCACCGGGGAGCTGTTTTTT. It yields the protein CASSHRIQVTGELFF.

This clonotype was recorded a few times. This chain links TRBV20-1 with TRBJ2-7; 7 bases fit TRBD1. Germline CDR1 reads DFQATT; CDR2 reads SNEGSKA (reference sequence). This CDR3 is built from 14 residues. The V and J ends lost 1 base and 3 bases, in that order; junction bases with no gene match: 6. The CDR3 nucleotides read TGCAGTGCTAGAGCGCTCCGGACAGGCTACGAGCAGTACTTC. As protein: CSARALRTGYEQYF.

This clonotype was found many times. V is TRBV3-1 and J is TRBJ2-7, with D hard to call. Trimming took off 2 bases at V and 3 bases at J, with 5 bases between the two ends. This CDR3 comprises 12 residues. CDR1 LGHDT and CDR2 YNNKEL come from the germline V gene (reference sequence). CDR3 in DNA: TGTGCCAGCAGCCAACAGAACTACGAGCAGTACTTC. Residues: CASSQQNYEQYF.

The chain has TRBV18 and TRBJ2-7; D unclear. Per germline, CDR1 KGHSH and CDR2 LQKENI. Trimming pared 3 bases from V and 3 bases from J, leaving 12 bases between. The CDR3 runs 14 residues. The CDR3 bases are TGTGCCAGCTCACCCCCGGGCAGCATCTACGAGCAGTACTTC. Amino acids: CASSPPGSIYEQYF.

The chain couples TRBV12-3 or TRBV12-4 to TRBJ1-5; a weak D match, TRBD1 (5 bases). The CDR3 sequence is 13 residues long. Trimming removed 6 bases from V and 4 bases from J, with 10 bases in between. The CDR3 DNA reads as TGTGCCAGCAGCACACAGGAGAATCAGCCCCAGCATTTT. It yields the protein CASSTQENQPQHF.

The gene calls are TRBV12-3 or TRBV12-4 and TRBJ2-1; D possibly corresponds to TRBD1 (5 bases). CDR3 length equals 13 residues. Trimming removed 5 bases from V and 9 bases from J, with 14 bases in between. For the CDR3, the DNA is TGTGCCAGCAGTCCCCAGGCTAGGGGTGAGCAGTTCTTC. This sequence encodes CASSPQARGEQFF.

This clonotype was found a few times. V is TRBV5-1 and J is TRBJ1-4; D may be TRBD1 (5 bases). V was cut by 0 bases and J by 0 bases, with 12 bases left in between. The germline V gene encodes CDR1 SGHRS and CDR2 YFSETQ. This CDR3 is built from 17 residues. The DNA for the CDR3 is TGCGCCAGCAGCTTGGTCGCAGGGAAGTCAACTAATGAAAAACTGTTTTTT. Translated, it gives CASSLVAGKSTNEKLFF.

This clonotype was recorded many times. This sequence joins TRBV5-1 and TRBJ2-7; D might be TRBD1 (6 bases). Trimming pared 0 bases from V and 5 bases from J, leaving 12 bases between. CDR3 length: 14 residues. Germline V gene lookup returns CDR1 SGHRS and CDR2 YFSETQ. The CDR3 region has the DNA TGCGCCAGCAGCTTGGCCAACAGGGTAAACGAGCAGTACTTC. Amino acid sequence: CASSLANRVNEQYF.

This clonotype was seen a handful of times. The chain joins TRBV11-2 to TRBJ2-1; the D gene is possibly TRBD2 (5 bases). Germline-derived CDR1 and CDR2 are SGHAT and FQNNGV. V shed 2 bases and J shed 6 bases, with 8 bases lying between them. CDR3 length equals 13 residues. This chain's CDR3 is CASSLRGANEQFF. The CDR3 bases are TGTGCCAGCAGCTTACGGGGTGCCAATGAGCAGTTCTTC.

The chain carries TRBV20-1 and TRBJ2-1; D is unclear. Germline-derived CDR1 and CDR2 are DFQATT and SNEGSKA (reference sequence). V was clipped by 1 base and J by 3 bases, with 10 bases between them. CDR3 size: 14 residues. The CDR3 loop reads CSARVQEYYNEQFF. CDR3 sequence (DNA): TGCAGTGCTAGAGTTCAGGAGTACTACAATGAGCAGTTCTTC.

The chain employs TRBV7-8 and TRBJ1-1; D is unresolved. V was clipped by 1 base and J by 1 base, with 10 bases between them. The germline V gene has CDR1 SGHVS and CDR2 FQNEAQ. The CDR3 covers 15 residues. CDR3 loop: CASSLGSGENTEAFF. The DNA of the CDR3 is TGTGCCAGCAGCTTAGGTTCAGGAGAGAACACTGAAGCTTTCTTT.

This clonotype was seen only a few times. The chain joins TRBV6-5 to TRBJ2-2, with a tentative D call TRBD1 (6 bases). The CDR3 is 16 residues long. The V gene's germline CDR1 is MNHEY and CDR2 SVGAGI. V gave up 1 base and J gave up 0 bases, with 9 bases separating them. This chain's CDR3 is CASSYFRGANTGELFF. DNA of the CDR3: TGTGCCAGCAGTTACTTCAGGGGAGCGAACACCGGGGAGCTGTTTTTT.

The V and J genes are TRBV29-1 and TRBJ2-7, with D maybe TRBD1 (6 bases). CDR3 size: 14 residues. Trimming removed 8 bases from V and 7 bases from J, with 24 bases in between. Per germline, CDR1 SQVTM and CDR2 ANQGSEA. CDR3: CSISPGTFQGEQYF. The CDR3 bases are TGCAGCATTAGTCCCGGGACATTTCAAGGGGAGCAGTACTTC.

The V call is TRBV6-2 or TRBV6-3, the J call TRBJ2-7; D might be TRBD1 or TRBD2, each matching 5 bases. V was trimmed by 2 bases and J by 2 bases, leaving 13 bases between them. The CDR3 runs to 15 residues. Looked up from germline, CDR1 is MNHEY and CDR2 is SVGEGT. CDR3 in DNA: TGTGCCAGCAGTTACGGGACCGTGGGGGCCTACGAGCAGTACTTC. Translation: CASSYGTVGAYEQYF.

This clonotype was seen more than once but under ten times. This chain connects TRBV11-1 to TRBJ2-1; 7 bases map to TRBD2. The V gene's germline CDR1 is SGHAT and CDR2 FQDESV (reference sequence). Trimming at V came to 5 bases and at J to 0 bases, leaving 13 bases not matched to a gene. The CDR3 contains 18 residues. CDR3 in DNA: TGTGCCAGCAGCCCCTTGTTTAGCGGGCCTCGCTCCTACAATGAGCAGTTCTTC. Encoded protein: CASSPLFSGPRSYNEQFF.

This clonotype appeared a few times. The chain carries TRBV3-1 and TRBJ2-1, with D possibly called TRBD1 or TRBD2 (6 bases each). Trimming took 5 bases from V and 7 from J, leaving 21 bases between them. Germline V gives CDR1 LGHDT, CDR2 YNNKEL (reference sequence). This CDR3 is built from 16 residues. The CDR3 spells CASSSPLPGGRNEQFF. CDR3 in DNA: TGTGCCAGCAGCTCTCCCCTCCCCGGGGGCCGGAATGAGCAGTTCTTC.